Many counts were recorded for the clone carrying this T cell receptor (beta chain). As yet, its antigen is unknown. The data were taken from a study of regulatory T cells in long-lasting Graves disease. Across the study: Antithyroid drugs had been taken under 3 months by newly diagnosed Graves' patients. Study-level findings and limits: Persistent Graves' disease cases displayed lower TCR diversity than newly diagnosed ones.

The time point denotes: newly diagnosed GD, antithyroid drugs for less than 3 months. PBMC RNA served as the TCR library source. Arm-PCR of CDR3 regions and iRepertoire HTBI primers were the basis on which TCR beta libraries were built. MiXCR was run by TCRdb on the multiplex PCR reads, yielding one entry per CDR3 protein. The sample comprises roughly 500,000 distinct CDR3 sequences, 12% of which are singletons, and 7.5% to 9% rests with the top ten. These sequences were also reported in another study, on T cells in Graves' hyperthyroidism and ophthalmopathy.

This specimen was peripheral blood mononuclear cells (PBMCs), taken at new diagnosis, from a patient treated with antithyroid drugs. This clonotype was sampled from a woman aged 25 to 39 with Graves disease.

In nucleotides, the CDR3 is TGTGCCAGCAGTTCTGGGGACTCCTACGAGCAGTACTTC. Translated, it gives CASSSGDSYEQYF. The chain links TRBV27 to TRBJ2-7; D unclear. Germline CDR1 reads MNHEY; CDR2 reads SMNVEV (reference sequence). The CDR3 totals 13 residues. Trimming pared 4 bases from V and 0 bases from J, leaving 7 bases between.